This T cell receptor (beta chain) is drawn from a study of chemoradiotherapy in HPV16-positive cancers. This CDR3 spans 14 amino acids. The germline CDR1 and CDR2 sequences are SGHTA and FQGNSA. V lost 1 base and J 1 base, leaving 7 bases between the germline ends. Assay used: immunoSEQ multiplex PCR; TCRdb lists only in-frame clones, some missing. The sample records 2,000 to 3,000 clones, approximately 90% being singletons. The sequence derives from a human donor with HPV-associated anogenital cancer. The chain links TRBV7-2 to TRBJ1-1, with D possibly matching TRBD1 (6 bases). This material consisted of tumor tissue, taken from a patient who underwent chemoradiotherapy. The CDR3 coding sequence is TGTGCCAGCAGCTTAGGACAGGCGAACACTGAAGCTTTCTTT. It specifies CASSLGQANTEAFF.